The 6 T cell receptor beta chains below come from one sample, sequenced in a study of cytomegalovirus exposure and HLA in healthy donors. Researchers ran the PCR with 60 Vbeta and 13 Jbeta primers. Using immunoSEQ multiplex PCR, the repertoire was profiled, and TCRdb retains in-frame clones only, with some absent. The sample lists 85,000 to 95,000 clones, under 80% seen once, with roughly 6.8% in the top ten. Sample: PBMCs. Source of these receptors: a woman aged 25 to 39 in good health and CMV-seronegative.

The chain is built from TRBV10-1 and TRBJ2-1; D remains ambiguous. The germline gives CDR1 WNHNN, CDR2 SYGVQD (reference sequence). Trimming stripped 1 base from V and 7 bases from J, with 11 bases between. This CDR3 comprises 14 residues. In DNA, the CDR3 is TGCGCCAGCAGTGAGTTGCGAGTACGGAATGAGCAGTTCTTC. Its protein product is CASSELRVRNEQFF.

V gene TRBV11-2 combines with J gene TRBJ1-2; D unresolved. Trimming pared 2 bases from V and 3 bases from J, leaving 19 bases between. This CDR3 has 17 residues. Germline V CDR1 and CDR2: SGHAT, FQNNGV. The CDR3 bases are TGTGCCAGCAGCTTACGAGGGCGTCGACCCGTGGACTATGGCTACACCTTC. This codes for CASSLRGRRPVDYGYTF. The whole variable domain, filled in from reference TRBV11-2 and TRBJ1-2, reads EAGVAQSPRYKIIEKRQSVAFWCNPISGHATLYWYQQILGQGPKLLIQFQNNGVVDDSQLPKDRFSAERLKGVDSTLKIQPAKLEDSAVYLCASSLRGRRPVDYGYTFGSGTRLTVV.

This chain links TRBV7-8 with TRBJ2-6, with TRBD1 matching 8 bases. Trimming took 5 bases from V and 2 from J; bases not matched to a gene: 5. The CDR3 is made up of 16 amino acids. In germline, CDR1 is SGHVS, CDR2 FQNEAQ. The CDR3 is CASSQTGVTGANVLTF. The CDR3 DNA is TGTGCCAGCAGCCAGACAGGGGTGACTGGGGCCAACGTCCTGACTTTC.

The chain couples TRBV6-5 to TRBJ2-5; TRBD1 matches at 9 bases. The CDR3 runs 14 residues. CDR1 and CDR2 (germline): MNHEY, SVGAGI. The junction had 4 bases not matched to a gene; V was cut back by 6 bases and J by 2 bases. CDR3 protein: CASRSDRGQETQYF. The DNA of the CDR3 is TGTGCCAGCAGGAGCGACAGGGGGCAAGAGACCCAGTACTTC.

The chain has TRBV9 and TRBJ2-5, with D uncertain. The V and J ends lost 0 bases and 5 bases respectively, with 8 bases between them. Germline CDR1 is SGDLS and CDR2 is YYNGEE. The CDR3 is 13 residues long. Written as DNA, the CDR3 is TGTGCCAGCAGCGTAGGGCCCGGGGAGACCCAGTACTTC. Translating it yields CASSVGPGETQYF.

The sample holds a few counts of this clone. V usage is TRBV11-2 and J usage is TRBJ2-3; the D gene is possibly TRBD2 (6 bases). The CDR3 totals 16 residues. The V and J ends lost 1 base and 2 bases respectively, with 13 bases between them. Germline-derived CDR1 and CDR2 are SGHAT and FQNNGV. The CDR3 here is CASSLVVGTFTDTQYF. The CDR3 DNA is TGTGCCAGCAGCTTAGTGGTGGGGACTTTCACAGATACGCAGTATTTT.